Listed below are T cell receptor beta chains from one sample, sequenced in a study of cytomegalovirus exposure and HLA in healthy donors. Clones were sequenced by immunoSEQ multiplex PCR, and TCRdb holds only the in-frame ones, with some missing. The sample has about 160,000 clones, 80% seen once. Sequenced sample: PBMCs. The receptors shown here come from a male donor in good health and CMV-seropositive. CDR3s include the opening cysteine and the closing phenylalanine or tryptophan. The order of the fields is CDR3 protein, CDR3 DNA, clone size, V gene, D gene, J gene. D genes are given only for firm matches. Not all rows give a size; the values are once, few, many and, for expanded clones, a class.

CASSYLAGPNVLTF TGTGCCAGCAGTTACTTAGCGGGACCCAACGTCCTGACTTTC - TRBV6-5 TRBD2 TRBJ2-6
CASSGLAGSSYNEQFF TGTGCCAGCAGTGGACTAGCGGGGAGCTCCTACAATGAGCAGTTCTTC few TRBV2 TRBD2 TRBJ2-1
CASSLFDGTGRWYEQYF TGTGCCAGCAGCTTATTTGACGGGACAGGGAGGTGGTACGAGCAGTACTTC - TRBV7-9 TRBD1 TRBJ2-7
CASSEGLAGGILRANTQYF TGTGCCAGCAGTGAAGGCCTAGCGGGAGGCATTTTGCGCGCGAATACGCAGTATTTT - TRBV6-1 TRBD2 TRBJ2-3
CASSPGTGVVNEQFF TGCGCCAGCAGCCCGGGGACAGGTGTGGTGAATGAGCAGTTCTTC - TRBV4-3 TRBD1 TRBJ2-1
CASILPGVHYGYTF TGTGCCAGCATCCTTCCTGGAGTGCACTATGGCTACACCTTC - TRBV6-1 - TRBJ1-2
CASSLYRGETQYF TGTGCCAGCAGTTTATACAGAGGGGAGACCCAGTACTTC - TRBV27 - TRBJ2-5
CASSLALAPQYF TGTGCCAGCAGCTTAGCGCTAGCTCCGCAGTATTTT - TRBV5-6 - TRBJ2-3
CAWTQGGWTDTQYF TGTGCCTGGACCCAGGGTGGATGGACAGATACGCAGTATTTT - TRBV30 - TRBJ2-3
CASSFSDTEKLFF TGTGCCAGCAGCTTCTCTGACACCGAAAAACTGTTTTTT few TRBV13 - TRBJ1-4
CASRPRTSGTSSTDTQYF TGTGCCAGCAGGCCTCGGACTAGCGGGACCTCTAGCACAGATACGCAGTATTTT - TRBV11-2 TRBD2 TRBJ2-3
CAWSAAGGGYTF TGTGCCTGGAGTGCCGCGGGAGGTGGCTACACCTTC - TRBV30 - TRBJ1-2
CASTVGTGANQPQHF TGTGCCAGCACCGTGGGGACAGGGGCCAATCAGCCCCAGCATTTT - TRBV6-1 TRBD1 TRBJ1-5
CASSGELNTEAFF TGTGCCAGCAGCGGAGAATTGAACACTGAAGCTTTCTTT - TRBV27 - TRBJ1-1
CASSQGVSGRAGEQYF TGCGCCAGCAGCCAAGGGGTTAGCGGGAGGGCCGGCGAGCAGTACTTC - TRBV4-1 TRBD2 TRBJ2-7
CASSDSGRQDTQYF TGTGCCAGCAGTGACTCGGGCAGGCAAGATACGCAGTATTTT - TRBV6-4 - TRBJ2-3
CANPGQGILGYTF TGTGCCAATCCGGGACAGGGCATTCTTGGCTACACCTTC - TRBV2 TRBD1 TRBJ1-2
CASRDRVTEAFF TGTGCCAGCAGAGACAGGGTTACTGAAGCTTTCTTT few TRBV6-1 TRBD1 TRBJ1-1
CASSLRDRVNEQYF TGTGCCAGCAGTCTCCGGGACAGGGTGAACGAGCAGTACTTC - TRBV27 TRBD1 TRBJ2-7
CASSPTETSYSGNTIYF TGTGCCAGCAGCCCGACAGAGACTAGTTACTCTGGAAACACCATATATTTT - TRBV7-8 - TRBJ1-3
CASRPRQGMSYTEAFF TGTGCCAGCAGGCCCAGACAGGGGATGAGTTACACTGAAGCTTTCTTT - TRBV11-1 TRBD1 TRBJ1-1
CASSLVGTRPSEQYF TGTGCCAGCAGCTTAGTAGGGACTAGGCCATCCGAGCAGTACTTC once TRBV7-9 TRBD2 TRBJ2-7
CASSRQGAVELEQYF TGTGCCAGCAGCCGCCAAGGAGCGGTGGAGTTGGAGCAGTACTTC - TRBV6-5 - TRBJ2-7
CASSVSDSEQYF TGTGCCAGCAGCGTAAGTGACAGCGAGCAGTACTTC - TRBV9 - TRBJ2-7
CASSLDRISTQYF TGTGCCAGCAGTTTAGACAGGATTAGTACGCAGTATTTT - TRBV6-5 - TRBJ2-3
CASSQAFPVAGGQYAYEQYF TGTGCCAGCAGCCAAGCTTTTCCGGTAGCGGGAGGGCAATACGCCTACGAGCAGTACTTC - TRBV4-2 TRBD2 TRBJ2-7
CASSPPIAATGELFF TGTGCCAGCTCACCACCGATAGCGGCCACCGGGGAGCTGTTTTTT - TRBV18 - TRBJ2-2
CASSPAVRNTEAFF TGTGCCAGCTCACCGGCGGTGCGGAACACTGAAGCTTTCTTT - TRBV18 - TRBJ1-1
CASNYSGRTAKNIQYF TGTGCCAGCAACTATAGCGGGAGGACTGCCAAAAACATTCAGTACTTC few TRBV6-6 TRBD2 TRBJ2-4
CASSKGSGYTF TGTGCCAGCAGCAAGGGGAGTGGCTACACCTTC - TRBV21-1 - TRBJ1-2
CASSRPVNTEAFF TGTGCCAGCTCGAGGCCAGTGAACACTGAAGCTTTCTTT - TRBV18 - TRBJ1-1
CAIRSGGSTDTQYF TGTGCCATCAGGAGCGGGGGGAGCACAGATACGCAGTATTTT - TRBV10-3 TRBD2 TRBJ2-3
CASSGSGRVYEQYF TGTGCCAGCAGCGGATCGGGCAGGGTATACGAGCAGTACTTC few TRBV5-6 - TRBJ2-7
CASSSNRDRMNTEAFF TGTGCCAGCAGCTCGAACCGGGACAGGATGAACACTGAAGCTTTCTTT - TRBV5-5 TRBD1 TRBJ1-1
CASSRKRDSGGTYEQYF TGTGCCAGTAGTCGAAAGCGGGATAGCGGGGGAACCTACGAGCAGTACTTC - TRBV19 TRBD2 TRBJ2-7
CATCTTGNHEKLFF TGTGCCACCTGTACCACAGGGAACCATGAAAAACTGTTTTTT - TRBV6-1 - TRBJ1-4
CASRQTSIEFF TGTGCCAGCAGGCAGACTAGCATCGAGTTCTTC - TRBV6-6 TRBD2 TRBJ2-1
CASSLGLAGVNEQFF TGTGCCAGCAGCCTAGGACTAGCGGGAGTCAATGAGCAGTTCTTC - TRBV14 TRBD2 TRBJ2-1
CASSVSDYGYTF TGTGCCAGCAGTGTTTCAGACTATGGCTACACCTTC - TRBV2 - TRBJ1-2
CAWSDQALSTDTQYF TGTGCCTGGAGTGATCAAGCCCTGAGCACAGATACGCAGTATTTT - TRBV30 - TRBJ2-3
CAILQGNYGYTF TGTGCCATCTTACAGGGGAACTATGGCTACACCTTC - TRBV28 TRBD1 TRBJ1-2
CASSLDTWDRTGELFF TGTGCCAGCAGCTTAGACACATGGGACAGGACCGGGGAGCTGTTTTTT - TRBV7-2 TRBD1 TRBJ2-2
CAISESHPPPGGEGTEAFF TGTGCCATCAGTGAGTCCCACCCCCCCCCAGGGGGCGAAGGCACTGAAGCTTTCTTT once TRBV10-3 TRBD1 TRBJ1-1
CASSPLTVNTEAFF TGTGCCAGCAGCCCCTTAACGGTGAACACTGAAGCTTTCTTT - TRBV2 - TRBJ1-1
CASSPQEGVYEQYF TGTGCCAGCTCTCCACAAGAAGGGGTTTACGAGCAGTACTTC - TRBV18 - TRBJ2-7